The text below deals with one T cell receptor (beta chain). This sample was taken from a study of CD8+ T cells in alopecia areata. Study details: For the treated group, dosing was oral tofacitinib at 5 to 10 mg twice daily.

cDNA reverse transcribed from extracted RNA served as the sequencing template. Repertoires were generated with immunoSEQ multiplex PCR, while TCRdb's copy carries only in-frame clones and drops some. This sample has 150,000 to 250,000 clones, with 58% found just once. Noted treatment: oral pan-JAK inhibitor, 5-10 mg twice daily. From alopecia areata patients, lesional scalp punch biopsies and peripheral blood were collected. From germline, CDR1 is LGHNA and CDR2 YSLEER. The CDR3 runs 16 residues. Trimming removed 0 bases at V and 1 base at J, with 12 bases between. This clonotype was sampled from a human donor with alopecia areata. Sequenced here: CD4+ T cells sorted from blood, sampled at week 24, from a patient treated with tofacitinib. The chain is built from TRBV4-3 and TRBJ2-5; D not resolved. The CDR3 loop is CASSQELGRAQETQYF. CDR3 DNA: TGCGCCAGCAGCCAAGAGTTAGGACGGGCCCAAGAGACCCAGTACTTC.